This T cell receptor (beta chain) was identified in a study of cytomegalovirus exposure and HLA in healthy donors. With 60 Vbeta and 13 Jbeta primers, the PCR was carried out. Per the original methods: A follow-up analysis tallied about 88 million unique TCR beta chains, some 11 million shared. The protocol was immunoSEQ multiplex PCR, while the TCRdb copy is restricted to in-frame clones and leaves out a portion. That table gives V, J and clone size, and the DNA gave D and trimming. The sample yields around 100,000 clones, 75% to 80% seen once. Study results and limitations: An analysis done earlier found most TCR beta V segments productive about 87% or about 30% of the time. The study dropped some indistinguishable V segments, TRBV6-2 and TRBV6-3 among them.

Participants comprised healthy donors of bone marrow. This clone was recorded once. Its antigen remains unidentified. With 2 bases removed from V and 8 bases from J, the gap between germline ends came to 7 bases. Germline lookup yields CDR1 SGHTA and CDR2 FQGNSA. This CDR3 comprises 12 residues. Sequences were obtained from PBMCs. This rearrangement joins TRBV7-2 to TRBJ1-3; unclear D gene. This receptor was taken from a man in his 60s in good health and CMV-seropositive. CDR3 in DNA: TGTGCCAGCAGCTTATCGGGATACACCATATATTTT. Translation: CASSLSGYTIYF.